This T cell receptor (beta chain) came from a study of T cells in Graves' hyperthyroidism and ophthalmopathy. Trimming left V 7 bases short and J 1 base short, with 10 bases between. Germline V gene data show CDR1 as SNHLY and CDR2 as FYNNEI. This CDR3 spans 13 amino acids. General study results and limits: Most expanded thyroid clonotypes above 0.001 recurred in blood.

Template material for amplifying TCR beta CDR3 regions consisted of RNA transcripts. The HTBI primer set was used in a first-round RT-PCR of the TCR CDR3. TCRdb itself ran the multiplex PCR reads through MiXCR, one entry per CDR3 protein. The repertoire holds over 250,000 distinct CDR3 sequences, with over 20% as singletons. A word on this clonotype: Its antigen is not identified.

The V and J genes are TRBV2 and TRBJ1-1; D ambiguous. The material sequenced was blood. This sequence was found in a man aged 30 to 39 with Graves' ophthalmopathy. The CDR3 sequence is CASNGPGNTEAFF. The CDR3 DNA is TGTGCCAGCAACGGCCCAGGGAACACTGAAGCTTTCTTT.